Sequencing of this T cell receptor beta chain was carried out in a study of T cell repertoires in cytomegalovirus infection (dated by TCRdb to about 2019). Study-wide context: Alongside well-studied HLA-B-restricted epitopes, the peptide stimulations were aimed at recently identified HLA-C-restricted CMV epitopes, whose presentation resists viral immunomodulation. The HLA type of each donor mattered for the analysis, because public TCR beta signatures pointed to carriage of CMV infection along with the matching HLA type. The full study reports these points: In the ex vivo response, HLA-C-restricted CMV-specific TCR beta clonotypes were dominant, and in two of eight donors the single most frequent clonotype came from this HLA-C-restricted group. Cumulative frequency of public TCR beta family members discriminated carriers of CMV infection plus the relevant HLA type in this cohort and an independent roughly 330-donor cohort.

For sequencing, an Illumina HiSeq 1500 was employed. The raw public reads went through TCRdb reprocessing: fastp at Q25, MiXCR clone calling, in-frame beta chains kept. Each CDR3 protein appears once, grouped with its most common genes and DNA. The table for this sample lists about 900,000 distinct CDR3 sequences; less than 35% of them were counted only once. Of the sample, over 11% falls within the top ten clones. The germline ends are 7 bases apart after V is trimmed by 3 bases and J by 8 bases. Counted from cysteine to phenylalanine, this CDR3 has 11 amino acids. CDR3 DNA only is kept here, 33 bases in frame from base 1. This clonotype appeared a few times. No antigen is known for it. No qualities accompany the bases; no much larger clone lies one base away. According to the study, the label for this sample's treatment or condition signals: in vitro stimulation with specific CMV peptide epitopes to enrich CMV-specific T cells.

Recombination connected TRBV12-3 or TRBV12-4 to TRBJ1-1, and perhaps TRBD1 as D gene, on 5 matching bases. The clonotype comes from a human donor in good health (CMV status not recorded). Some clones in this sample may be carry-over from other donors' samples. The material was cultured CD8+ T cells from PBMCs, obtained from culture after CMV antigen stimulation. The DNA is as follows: TGTGCCAGCAGTTTTTCAGGGGAAGCTTTCTTT. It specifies CASSFSGEAFF.